The next 7 T cell receptor beta chains were all read from a single sample in a study of cytomegalovirus exposure and HLA in healthy donors. The PCR was carried out with 60 Vbeta primers and 13 Jbeta primers. Here immunoSEQ multiplex PCR was the method, and the copy in TCRdb shows in-frame clones only, minus some. The sample shows approximately 73,000 clones, approximately 57% of them seen only once. The sequenced sample consisted of PBMCs. These receptors all stem from a young man in good health and CMV-seropositive.

The chain uses TRBV2 and TRBJ2-7; 7 positions agree with TRBD1. The CDR3 is made up of 17 amino acids. Unmatched junction bases numbered 11, after V lost 3 bases and J lost 0 bases. Germline values: CDR1 SNHLY, CDR2 FYNNEI. CDR3 region: CASSEVRPDRISYEQYF. The CDR3 DNA reads as TGTGCCAGCAGTGAGGTTCGCCCGGACAGGATCTCCTACGAGCAGTACTTC.

The V and J genes are TRBV2 and TRBJ2-2; 7 bases align to TRBD1. The germline V gene encodes CDR1 SNHLY and CDR2 FYNNEI. The CDR3 runs to 14 residues. Trimming took 6 bases from V and 1 from J; bases not matched to a gene: 2. CDR3 in DNA: TGTGCCAGCAGGGGGACAGTGAACACCGGGGAGCTGTTTTTT. Amino acids: CASRGTVNTGELFF.

The genes are TRBV6-1 and TRBJ2-7, with D perhaps TRBD1 (5 bases). The CDR3 is 11 residues long. Trimming took off 8 bases at V and 3 bases at J, with 8 bases between the two ends. Germline values: CDR1 MNHNS, CDR2 SASEGT. The CDR3, as DNA: TGTGCCAGCGGGGCGGACTACGAGCAGTACTTC. Translating gives CASGADYEQYF.

This clone has a handful of counts. J is TRBJ2-5 and V is TRBV5-1; TRBD2 matches at 8 bases. CDR3 size: 15 residues. V shed 2 bases, J shed 5 bases, and the junction held 8 bases outside the gene matches. Germline assignment: CDR1 SGHRS and CDR2 YFSETQ. The CDR3 region has the DNA TGCGCCAGCAGCTTTTTAGACGGGAGGGCGGAGACCCAGTACTTC. It codes for CASSFLDGRAETQYF.

About this clone itself: This specimen includes other DNA sequences encoding the same CDR3. The rearrangement uses TRBV5-6 and TRBJ2-7, with D possibly TRBD1 on 5 matching bases. The CDR3 is 13 residues long. The V end lost 2 bases, the J end lost 2 bases, and 8 bases lay between the germline ends. Looked up from germline, CDR1 is SGHDT and CDR2 is YYEEEE. CDR3 in DNA: TGTGCCAGCAGCTTAAGGGGAACCTACGAGCAGTACTTC. Translation: CASSLRGTYEQYF.

The rearrangement uses TRBV6-5 and TRBJ2-3; possibly TRBD1 for D (6 bases). Germline V gene sequence: CDR1 MNHEY, CDR2 SVGAGI. Trimming took 0 bases from V and 1 from J, leaving 8 bases between them. CDR3 length: 15 amino acids. CDR3 DNA sequence: TGTGCCAGCAGTTACTCACAGGGAGGCACAGATACGCAGTATTTT. Translating gives CASSYSQGGTDTQYF.

This sequence joins TRBV9 and TRBJ2-7, with TRBD1 identical over 7 bases. CDR1 and CDR2 (germline): SGDLS, YYNGEE. This CDR3 has 14 amino acids. V shed 0 bases and J 3 bases; nucleotides not matched to a gene: 3. As DNA, the CDR3 is TGTGCCAGCAGCGTAGAGCCAGGGGGCTACGAGCAGTACTTC. Protein sequence: CASSVEPGGYEQYF.